These T cell receptor beta chains were read from a single sample in a study of blood T cell repertoires in COVID-19. Clones were read by immunoSEQ multiplex PCR, and TCRdb kept only the in-frame ones, dropping some. The repertoire consists of 99,000 or so clones, with approximately 80% occurring once and the leading ten covering roughly 10%. The sequenced sample was peripheral blood. The receptors were gathered from a woman in her 70s with acute or convalescent COVID-19. CDR3s include the opening cysteine and the closing phenylalanine or tryptophan. A row's size may be missing; if present it is once, few, many or a size class.

TRBJ2-7 TRBV11-2 - CASSLAPQNSYEQYF
TRBJ1-6 TRBV3-1/TRBV3-2 - CASSQFGFNSPLHF
TRBJ2-3 TRBV11-3 - CASSLGLKTSDTQYF
TRBJ2-5 TRBV5-1 - CASSLGRQETQYF
TRBJ1-4 TRBV7-9 once CASSFTGVGEKLFF
TRBJ1-3 TRBV19 - CASSRDRVPGNTIYF
TRBJ1-1 TRBV5-1 - CASSLAGPNTEAFF
TRBJ2-1 TRBV4-2 - CASSQGVSSGDNEQFF
TRBJ1-4 TRBV4-1 - CASSHEGETGKEKLFF
TRBJ1-2 TRBV4-2 once CASSHARTGLDYGYTF
TRBJ1-2 TRBV4-3 - CASSQDVGRFGYTF
TRBJ2-2 TRBV6-5 - CASSTWAGDPGELFF
TRBJ2-7 TRBV7-9 - CASSPDRGTYEQYF
TRBJ2-7 TRBV4-1 - CASSPDRGPYEQYF